Listed below are T cell receptor beta chains from one sample, sequenced in a study of early T cells in non-severe SARS-CoV-2 infection. TCRdb re-called the 5' RACE reads through MiXCR, storing one row per CDR3 protein. The sample consists of some 81,000 distinct CDR3 sequences, over 9% of them appearing once. Source material: whole blood. The source of these receptors is an adult who was a healthcare worker with PCR-confirmed SARS-CoV-2 infection or an uninfected control (not recorded which). Both conserved end residues are part of each CDR3. A D gene is named only where the DNA matches it firmly. Only some rows state a clone size, as once, few, many or a class for expanded clones.

TRBV28	TRBJ1-2	17	few	-	CASSFSGPGQGHYGYTF	TGTGCCAGCAGTTTTTCCGGCCCAGGTCAGGGACACTATGGCTACACCTTC
TRBV28	TRBJ2-7	15	-	TRBD1	CASSLPGTGVFEQYF	TGTGCCAGCAGTTTACCCGGGACAGGTGTTTTCGAGCAGTACTTC
TRBV5-1	TRBJ2-2	17	-	TRBD2	CASSLVGGSFGTGELFF	TGCGCCAGCAGCTTGGTTGGCGGGAGTTTTGGCACCGGGGAGCTGTTTTTT
TRBV6-1	TRBJ1-2	13	few	-	CASSLGSPYGYTF	TGTGCCAGCAGTTTGGGGTCGCCTTATGGCTACACCTTC
TRBV20-1	TRBJ2-3	14	-	-	CSARVISSTDTQYF	TGCAGTGCTAGAGTCATCTCAAGCACAGATACGCAGTATTTT
TRBV7-8	TRBJ2-7	16	few	TRBD1	CASSLQTGTGGGRQYF	TGTGCCAGCAGTTTGCAAACCGGGACAGGGGGCGGAAGGCAGTACTTC
TRBV27	TRBJ2-1	16	many	-	CASSSETGFTYNEQFF	TGTGCCAGCAGTTCGGAGACAGGATTTACCTACAATGAGCAGTTCTTC
TRBV6-5	TRBJ2-2	17	-	-	CASSYPEANCDTGELFF	TGTGCCAGCAGTTACCCGGAGGCCAACTGCGACACCGGGGAGCTGTTTTTT
TRBV5-1	TRBJ2-4	15	few	-	CASSLASRVVNIQYF	TGCGCCAGCAGCTTGGCTTCCAGGGTCGTAAACATTCAGTACTTC
TRBV2	TRBJ2-7	15	-	TRBD2	CASSETGRNPYEQYF	TGTGCCAGCAGTGAAACCGGGAGGAACCCCTACGAGCAGTACTTC
TRBV4-1	TRBJ1-5	13	-	-	CASSWTVNQPQHF	TGCGCCAGCAGCTGGACAGTCAATCAGCCCCAGCATTTT
TRBV28	TRBJ2-7	14	medium-sized	TRBD2	CASTWGGRAYEQYF	TGTGCCAGCACCTGGGGCGGGAGGGCCTACGAGCAGTACTTC
TRBV28	TRBJ2-3	17	-	TRBD1	CASSLYAGGRSTDTQYF	TGTGCCAGCAGTTTATACGCAGGGGGCAGGAGCACAGATACGCAGTATTTT
TRBV10-3	TRBJ2-7	15	many	TRBD2	CAISEREGTDYEQYF	TGTGCCATCAGTGAGAGGGAGGGAACAGACTACGAGCAGTACTTC
TRBV20-1	TRBJ1-3	16	few	TRBD1	CSAKQGPASSGNTIYF	TGCAGTGCTAAACAGGGGCCTGCCTCCTCTGGAAACACCATATATTTT